This T cell receptor (beta chain) was sequenced for a study of cytomegalovirus exposure and HLA in healthy donors. Vbeta (60) and Jbeta (13) primers were used in the PCR. Methods used by the authors: Unique TCR beta chains totaled 80 million to 100 million in a later count, with roughly 10 million of them shared. TCRdb's table, derived via immunoSEQ multiplex PCR, lists solely in-frame clones and lacks some. V and J calls and clone size are copied from that table; D and trimming were computed from the DNA. This table holds some 130,000 clones. Whole-study findings and limits: Further analysis, carried out later, found HLA-associated TCR beta chains more clonally expanded than equally common other chains. The study listed 164 cytomegalovirus-associated TCR beta chains. Available immune exposure information was restricted to CMV serostatus only.

For this clone: Antigen specificity is unknown.

CDR1 and CDR2 from the germline V gene are SEHNR and FQNEAQ (reference sequence). V was cut by 5 bases and J by 9 bases, with 17 bases left in between. This CDR3 comprises 15 residues. The TCR comes from a man younger than 35 in good health and CMV-seronegative. V and J are TRBV7-9 and TRBJ1-6; D may be TRBD1 (5 bases). The source material was PBMCs. CDR3 protein: CASSLSGGLGSPLHF. The CDR3 region has the DNA TGTGCCAGCAGCCTCAGCGGGGGACTTGGTTCACCCCTCCACTTT. The variable domain in full, completed from reference TRBV7-9 and TRBJ1-6, reads DTGVSQNPRHKITKRGQNVTFRCDPISEHNRLYWYRQTLGQGPEFLTYFQNEAQLEKSRLLSDRFSAERPKGSFSTLEIQRTEQGDSAMYLCASSLSGGLGSPLHFGNGTRLTVT.